A selection of T cell receptor beta chains follows, all from one sample in a study of CD8+CD57+ T cells in acquired aplastic anemia. TCRdb called the reads again in MiXCR, with one record for every CDR3 protein. The data show tens of thousands of distinct CDR3 sequences, roughly 72% seen once. The sample consisted of sorted CD4+, CD8+, or CD8+CD57+ T cells (not recorded which) from PBMCs. The receptors were sampled from a human donor with aplastic anemia. CDR3s include the opening cysteine and the closing phenylalanine or tryptophan. D genes are given only for firm matches. Size is omitted from some rows. Given values are once, few, many or a class for expanded clones.

CDR3 DNA: TGTGCCACCAGCAGAGATCTCACTAGCGGGGGGGCGGGGGACGAGCAGTACTTC
CDR3 protein: CATSRDLTSGGAGDEQYF
V gene: TRBV15
clone size: .
J gene: TRBJ2-7
D gene: TRBD2

CDR3 DNA: TGTGCCACCAGTTGGGACAGCTACGAGCAGTACTTC
CDR3 protein: CATSWDSYEQYF
V gene: TRBV24-1
clone size: .
J gene: TRBJ2-7
D gene: TRBD1

CDR3 DNA: TGTGCCAGCAGCCGCCAGTTCCCTGGAAACACCATATATTTT
CDR3 protein: CASSRQFPGNTIYF
V gene: TRBV7-9
clone size: .
J gene: TRBJ1-3
D gene: .

CDR3 DNA: TGTGCCAGCAGCCAAACTAGGGGAACACCCCTCCACTTT
CDR3 protein: CASSQTRGTPLHF
V gene: TRBV3-1
clone size: .
J gene: TRBJ1-6
D gene: .

CDR3 DNA: TGTGCCAGCAGCTCCTCCCGCTTGCTGACTAGCGGAAACACCGGGGAGCTGTTTTTT
CDR3 protein: CASSSSRLLTSGNTGELFF
V gene: TRBV11-1
clone size: once
J gene: TRBJ2-2
D gene: TRBD2

CDR3 DNA: TGTGCCAGCAGCTTCTCTAACAATGAGCAGTTCTTC
CDR3 protein: CASSFSNNEQFF
V gene: TRBV7-9
clone size: many
J gene: TRBJ2-1
D gene: .

CDR3 DNA: TGCAGTGCTACAGACAGGAGGCTCTCTGGGGCCAACGTCCTGACTTTC
CDR3 protein: CSATDRRLSGANVLTF
V gene: TRBV20-1
clone size: .
J gene: TRBJ2-6
D gene: .

CDR3 DNA: TGTGCCACCGGTGAAGGGAACACTGAAGCTTTCTTT
CDR3 protein: CATGEGNTEAFF
V gene: TRBV15
clone size: .
J gene: TRBJ1-1
D gene: .

CDR3 DNA: TGTGCCAGCAGTGAGCAGGGATGGGGTTGGTCACCCCTCCACTTT
CDR3 protein: CASSEQGWGWSPLHF
V gene: TRBV25-1
clone size: few
J gene: TRBJ1-6
D gene: .

CDR3 DNA: TGTGCCAGCAGCATCAACACCGGGAAGCTGTTTTTT
CDR3 protein: CASSINTGKLFF
V gene: TRBV7-9
clone size: .
J gene: TRBJ2-2
D gene: .

CDR3 DNA: TGTGCCAGCAGGGGGTACCAAGAGACCCAGTACTTC
CDR3 protein: CASRGYQETQYF
V gene: TRBV2
clone size: .
J gene: TRBJ2-5
D gene: .

CDR3 DNA: TGTGCCAGCAGCTTGATCAGCGACCACGAGCAGTACTTC
CDR3 protein: CASSLISDHEQYF
V gene: TRBV5-6
clone size: .
J gene: TRBJ2-7
D gene: .

CDR3 DNA: TGTGCCAGCAGGGTAGGGTATGCCCGAAATGAAAAACTGTTTTTT
CDR3 protein: CASRVGYARNEKLFF
V gene: TRBV2
clone size: .
J gene: TRBJ1-4
D gene: .

CDR3 DNA: TGCAGCGTGACCGGGACTAGCTTCCCCTACGAGCAGTACTTC
CDR3 protein: CSVTGTSFPYEQYF
V gene: TRBV29-1
clone size: .
J gene: TRBJ2-7
D gene: TRBD2

CDR3 DNA: TGTGCCACCAGCAGAGGATGGGACAGGGATGGCTACACCTTC
CDR3 protein: CATSRGWDRDGYTF
V gene: TRBV15
clone size: .
J gene: TRBJ1-2
D gene: TRBD1

CDR3 DNA: TGCAGCGTTGAAGACCCTGGCGGGGAGCTGTTTTTT
CDR3 protein: CSVEDPGGELFF
V gene: TRBV29-1
clone size: .
J gene: TRBJ2-2
D gene: .

CDR3 DNA: TGTGCCAGCAGCTTACCCCCGGGGACAGGGGTTAAGGAGACCCAGTACTTC
CDR3 protein: CASSLPPGTGVKETQYF
V gene: TRBV7-6
clone size: few
J gene: TRBJ2-5
D gene: TRBD1

CDR3 DNA: TGCGCCAGCAGTGAGTTACGGTACAGGGGGCAAGAGACCCAGTACTTC
CDR3 protein: CASSELRYRGQETQYF
V gene: TRBV10-1
clone size: .
J gene: TRBJ2-5
D gene: TRBD1

CDR3 DNA: TGTGCCAGCAGCCGACGGGGGGGCACTTCACCCCTCCACTTT
CDR3 protein: CASSRRGGTSPLHF
V gene: TRBV6-1
clone size: .
J gene: TRBJ1-6
D gene: .

CDR3 DNA: TGTGCCAGTAGTCCTGAGCACACTGTGGGGTATGGCTACACCTTC
CDR3 protein: CASSPEHTVGYGYTF
V gene: TRBV19
clone size: .
J gene: TRBJ1-2
D gene: .

CDR3 DNA: TGTGCCAGCAGCGCGGGATATATTTACGAGCAGTACTTC
CDR3 protein: CASSAGYIYEQYF
V gene: TRBV7-2
clone size: .
J gene: TRBJ2-7
D gene: .

CDR3 DNA: TGCAGTGCTAGCTTTTCGGGGACAGACTACAATGAGCAGTTCTTC
CDR3 protein: CSASFSGTDYNEQFF
V gene: TRBV20-1
clone size: .
J gene: TRBJ2-1
D gene: TRBD1

CDR3 DNA: TGTGCCATCAGTGAGCACCGGGACGGTTATAATTCACCCCTCCACTTT
CDR3 protein: CAISEHRDGYNSPLHF
V gene: TRBV10-3
clone size: .
J gene: TRBJ1-6
D gene: .

CDR3 DNA: TGTGCCAGCAGGGCTGGGGCCAACGTCCTGACTTTC
CDR3 protein: CASRAGANVLTF
V gene: TRBV2
clone size: .
J gene: TRBJ2-6
D gene: .

CDR3 DNA: TGTGCCACCAGCAGAACCAGGGGCGACGCCGGGGAGCTGTTTTTT
CDR3 protein: CATSRTRGDAGELFF
V gene: TRBV15
clone size: .
J gene: TRBJ2-2
D gene: .

CDR3 DNA: TGCAGTGCTAGAGAGGGGTACCAAGAGACCCAGTACTTC
CDR3 protein: CSAREGYQETQYF
V gene: TRBV20-1
clone size: few
J gene: TRBJ2-5
D gene: .

CDR3 DNA: TGTGCCACCAGCAGAGAGGGACAGGACCGCTTAAGTTCACCCCTCCACTTT
CDR3 protein: CATSREGQDRLSSPLHF
V gene: TRBV15
clone size: few
J gene: TRBJ1-6
D gene: TRBD1

CDR3 DNA: TGTGCCAGTACCCCGGGGGCGGGGGGTACGCAGTATTTT
CDR3 protein: CASTPGAGGTQYF
V gene: TRBV19
clone size: once
J gene: TRBJ2-3
D gene: TRBD2

CDR3 DNA: TGTGCCAGCAGTCCGGACAGGAGGGGCTACACCTTC
CDR3 protein: CASSPDRRGYTF
V gene: TRBV25-1
clone size: .
J gene: TRBJ1-2
D gene: TRBD1

CDR3 DNA: TGTGCCAGCAGCTTAGACAGGGGATCAAACACTGAAGCTTTCTTT
CDR3 protein: CASSLDRGSNTEAFF
V gene: TRBV11-2
clone size: .
J gene: TRBJ1-1
D gene: .

CDR3 DNA: TGTGCCATCAGGGCCCGACCATTGAACACTGAAGCTTTCTTT
CDR3 protein: CAIRARPLNTEAFF
V gene: TRBV10-3
clone size: once
J gene: TRBJ1-1
D gene: .

CDR3 DNA: TGTGCCAGTAGGCGGGGGGGCCCTCAGCCCCAGCATTTT
CDR3 protein: CASRRGGPQPQHF
V gene: TRBV2
clone size: few
J gene: TRBJ1-5
D gene: .